The clone carrying this TCR beta chain was observed a handful of times. This specimen belongs to a study of glioma-infiltrating T cells after dendritic cell vaccination. The germline V gene encodes CDR1 MNHNS and CDR2 SASEGT. V lost 6 bases, J lost 4 bases, and 12 bases lay in between. The CDR3 is 13 amino acids. The table came from immunoSEQ multiplex PCR; TCRdb's copy has only in-frame clones and leaves some out. The top ten clones hold around 2.4% of a sample with tens of thousands of clones, 80% to 90% of them seen once. Time point of the sample: after dendritic cell vaccination, including at tumor progression/relapse. No glioblastoma patient carried an isocitrate dehydrogenase mutation. Blood PBMC samples: pre-vaccination, two weeks post third vaccination, and at tumor progression.

The source material was blood, sampled after dendritic cell vaccination. The chain uses TRBV6-1 and TRBJ1-2; no definite D call. The TCR originated in a human donor with glioblastoma. The CDR3 protein is CASSPTGVYGYTF. CDR3 nucleotide sequence: TGTGCCAGCAGCCCTACCGGGGTCTATGGCTACACCTTC.